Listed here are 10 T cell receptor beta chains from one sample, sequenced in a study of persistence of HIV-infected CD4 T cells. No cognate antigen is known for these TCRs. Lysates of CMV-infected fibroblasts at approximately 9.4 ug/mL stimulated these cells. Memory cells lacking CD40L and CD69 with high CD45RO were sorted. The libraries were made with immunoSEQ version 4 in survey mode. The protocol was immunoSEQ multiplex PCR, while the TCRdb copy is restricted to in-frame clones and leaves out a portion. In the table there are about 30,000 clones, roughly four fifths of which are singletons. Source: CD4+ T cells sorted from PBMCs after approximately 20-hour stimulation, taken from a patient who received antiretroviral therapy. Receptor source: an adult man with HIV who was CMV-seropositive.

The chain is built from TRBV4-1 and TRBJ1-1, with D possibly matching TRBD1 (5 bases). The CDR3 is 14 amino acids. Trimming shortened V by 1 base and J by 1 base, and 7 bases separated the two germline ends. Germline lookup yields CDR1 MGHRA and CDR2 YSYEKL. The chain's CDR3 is CASSQGGSNTEAFF. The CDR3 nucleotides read TGCGCCAGCAGCCAAGGGGGCTCGAACACTGAAGCTTTCTTT.

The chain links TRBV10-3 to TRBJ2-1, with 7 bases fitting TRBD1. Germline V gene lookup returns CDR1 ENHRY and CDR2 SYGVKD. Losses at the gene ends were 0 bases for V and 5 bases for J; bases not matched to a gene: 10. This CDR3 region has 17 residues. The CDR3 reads CAISESLPRQGHNEQFF. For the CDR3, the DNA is TGTGCCATCAGTGAGTCCCTACCTAGACAGGGCCACAATGAGCAGTTCTTC.

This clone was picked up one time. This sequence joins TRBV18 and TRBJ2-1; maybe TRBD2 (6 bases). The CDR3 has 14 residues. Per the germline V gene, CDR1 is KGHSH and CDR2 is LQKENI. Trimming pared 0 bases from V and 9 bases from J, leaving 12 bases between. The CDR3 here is CASSPPSQLAEQFF. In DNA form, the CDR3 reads TGTGCCAGCTCACCACCGAGTCAACTAGCTGAGCAGTTCTTC.

CDR3 loop: CASSFDRGGNSPLHF. CDR3 nucleotide sequence: TGTGCCAGTAGTTTCGACAGGGGAGGAAATTCACCCCTCCACTTT. The chain joins TRBV19 to TRBJ1-6, with 8 bases lining up with TRBD1. This CDR3 is 15 amino acids long. Germline V gives CDR1 LNHDA, CDR2 SQIVND (reference sequence). The V segment lost 5 bases and the J segment 7 bases; nucleotides outside the gene matches: 7.

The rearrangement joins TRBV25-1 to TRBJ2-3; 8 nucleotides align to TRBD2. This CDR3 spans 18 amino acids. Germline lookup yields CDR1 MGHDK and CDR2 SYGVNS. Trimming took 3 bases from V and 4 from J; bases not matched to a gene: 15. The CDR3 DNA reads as TGTGCCAGCAGTGATCATTCAGGGACTAGAAGGGTATCAGATACGCAGTATTTT. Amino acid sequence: CASSDHSGTRRVSDTQYF.

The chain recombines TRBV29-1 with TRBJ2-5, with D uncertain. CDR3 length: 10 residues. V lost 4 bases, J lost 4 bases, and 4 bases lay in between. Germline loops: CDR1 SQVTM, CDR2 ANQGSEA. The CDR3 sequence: CSVAGETQYF. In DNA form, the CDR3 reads TGCAGCGTTGCGGGAGAGACCCAGTACTTC. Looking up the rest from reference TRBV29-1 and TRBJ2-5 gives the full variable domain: SAVISQKPSRDICQRGTSLTIQCQVDSQVTMMFWYRQQPGQSLTLIATANQGSEATYESGFVIDKFPISRPNLTFSTLTVSNMSPEDSSIYLCSVAGETQYFGPGTRLLVL.

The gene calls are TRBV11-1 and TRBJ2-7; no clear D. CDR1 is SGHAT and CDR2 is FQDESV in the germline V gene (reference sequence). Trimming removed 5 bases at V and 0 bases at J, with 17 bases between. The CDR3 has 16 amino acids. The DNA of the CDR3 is TGTGCCAGCAGCCATCGAGCCCCGAGTAGCTCCTACGAGCAGTACTTC. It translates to CASSHRAPSSSYEQYF.

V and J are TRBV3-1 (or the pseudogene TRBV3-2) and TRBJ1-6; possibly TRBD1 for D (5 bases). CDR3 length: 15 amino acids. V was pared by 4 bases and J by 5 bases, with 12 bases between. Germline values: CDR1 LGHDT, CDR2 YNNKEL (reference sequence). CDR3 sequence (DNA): TGTGCCAGCAGCCTGCGGGGGGGGGATAATTCACCCCTCCACTTT. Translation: CASSLRGGDNSPLHF.

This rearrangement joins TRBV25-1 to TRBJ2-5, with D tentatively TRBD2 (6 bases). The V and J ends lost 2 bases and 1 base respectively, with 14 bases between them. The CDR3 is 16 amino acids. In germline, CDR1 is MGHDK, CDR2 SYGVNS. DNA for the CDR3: TGTGCCAGCAGTGAAAGGAGGGCGGGGACCCAAGAGACCCAGTACTTC. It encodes CASSERRAGTQETQYF. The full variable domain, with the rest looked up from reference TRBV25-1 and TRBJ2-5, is EADIYQTPRYLVIGTGKKITLECSQTMGHDKMYWYQQDPGMELHLIHYSYGVNSTEKGDLSSESTVSRIRTEHFPLTLESARPSHTSQYLCASSERRAGTQETQYFGPGTRLLVL.

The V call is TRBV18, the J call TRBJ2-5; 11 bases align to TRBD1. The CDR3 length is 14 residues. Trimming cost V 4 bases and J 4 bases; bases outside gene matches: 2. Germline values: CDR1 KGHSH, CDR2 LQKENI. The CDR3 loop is CASSRTGGPETQYF. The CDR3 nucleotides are TGTGCCAGCTCACGGACAGGGGGCCCAGAGACCCAGTACTTC.